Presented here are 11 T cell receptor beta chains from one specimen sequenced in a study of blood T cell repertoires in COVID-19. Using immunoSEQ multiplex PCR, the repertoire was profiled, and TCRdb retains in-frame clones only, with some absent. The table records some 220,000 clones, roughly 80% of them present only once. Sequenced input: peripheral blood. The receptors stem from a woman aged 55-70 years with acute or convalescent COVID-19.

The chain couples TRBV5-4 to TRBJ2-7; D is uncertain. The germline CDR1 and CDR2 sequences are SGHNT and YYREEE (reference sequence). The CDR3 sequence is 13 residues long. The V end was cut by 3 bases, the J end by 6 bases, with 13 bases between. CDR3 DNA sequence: TGTGCCAGCAGCTCGGGTGTGGAAGGCGAGCAGTACTTC. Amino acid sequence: CASSSGVEGEQYF.

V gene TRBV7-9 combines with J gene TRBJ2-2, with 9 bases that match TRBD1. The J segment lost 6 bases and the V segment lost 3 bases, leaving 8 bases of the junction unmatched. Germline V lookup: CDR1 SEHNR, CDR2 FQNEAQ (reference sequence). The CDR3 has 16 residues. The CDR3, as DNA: TGTGCCAGCAGCTTCCTCCGGACAGGGGCTTCCGGGGAGCTGTTTTTT. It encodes CASSFLRTGASGELFF.

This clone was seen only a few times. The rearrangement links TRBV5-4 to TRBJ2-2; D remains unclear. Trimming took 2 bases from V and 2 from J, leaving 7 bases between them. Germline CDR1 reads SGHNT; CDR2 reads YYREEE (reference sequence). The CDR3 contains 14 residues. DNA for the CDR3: TGTGCCAGCAGCTTTTCCAGAAACACCGGGGAGCTGTTTTTT. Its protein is CASSFSRNTGELFF.

The CDR3 DNA reads as TGTGCCAGTAGTAGAGGACAGGGCCCCTCCCTACATCAGCCCCAGCATTTT. Amino acids: CASSRGQGPSLHQPQHF. The genes are TRBV19 and TRBJ1-5; the match to TRBD1 covers 8 bases. With 4 bases clipped from V and 5 bases from J, the junction kept 13 bases outside the gene matches. CDR3 length: 17 amino acids. The V gene's germline CDR1 is LNHDA and CDR2 SQIVND (reference sequence).

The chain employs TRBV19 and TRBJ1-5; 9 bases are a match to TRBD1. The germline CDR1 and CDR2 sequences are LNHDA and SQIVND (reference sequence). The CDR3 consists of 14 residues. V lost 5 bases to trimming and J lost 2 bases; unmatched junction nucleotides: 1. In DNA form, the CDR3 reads TGTGCCAGTAGTCGACAGGGGGGCAATCAGCCCCAGCATTTT. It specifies CASSRQGGNQPQHF.

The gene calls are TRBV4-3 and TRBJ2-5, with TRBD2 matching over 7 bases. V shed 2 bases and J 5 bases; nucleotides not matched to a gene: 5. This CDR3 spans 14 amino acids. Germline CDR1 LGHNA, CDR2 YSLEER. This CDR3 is CASSQRLSGETQYF. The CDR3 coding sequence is TGCGCCAGCAGCCAAAGACTTAGCGGGGAGACCCAGTACTTC.

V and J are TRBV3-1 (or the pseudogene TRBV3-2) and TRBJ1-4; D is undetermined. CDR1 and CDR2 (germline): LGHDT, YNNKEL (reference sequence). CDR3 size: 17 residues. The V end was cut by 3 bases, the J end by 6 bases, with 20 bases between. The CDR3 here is CASSHLLSGLADEKLFF. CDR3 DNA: TGTGCCAGCAGCCACCTTCTTTCGGGTTTAGCTGATGAAAAACTGTTTTTT.

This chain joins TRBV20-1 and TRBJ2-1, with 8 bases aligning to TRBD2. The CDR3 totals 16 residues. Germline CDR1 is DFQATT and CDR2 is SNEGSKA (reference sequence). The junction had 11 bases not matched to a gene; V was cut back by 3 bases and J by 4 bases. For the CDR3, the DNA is TGCAGTGCTAGTGGGAGATTGGCGGGGGGATACAATGAGCAGTTCTTC. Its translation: CSASGRLAGGYNEQFF.

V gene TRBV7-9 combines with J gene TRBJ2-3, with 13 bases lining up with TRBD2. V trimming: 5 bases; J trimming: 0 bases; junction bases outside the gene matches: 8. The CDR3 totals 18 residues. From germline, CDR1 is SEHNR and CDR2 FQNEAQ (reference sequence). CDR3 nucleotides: TGTGCCAGCAGCCCGCCGGGACTAGCGGGGTTAAGCACAGATACGCAGTATTTT. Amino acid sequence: CASSPPGLAGLSTDTQYF.

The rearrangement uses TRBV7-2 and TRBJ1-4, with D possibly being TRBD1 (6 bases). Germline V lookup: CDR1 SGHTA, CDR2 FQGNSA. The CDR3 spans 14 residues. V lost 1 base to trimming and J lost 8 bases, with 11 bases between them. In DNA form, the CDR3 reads TGTGCCAGCAGCTTAGACAGGGTTGGCGAAAAACTGTTTTTT. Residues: CASSLDRVGEKLFF.

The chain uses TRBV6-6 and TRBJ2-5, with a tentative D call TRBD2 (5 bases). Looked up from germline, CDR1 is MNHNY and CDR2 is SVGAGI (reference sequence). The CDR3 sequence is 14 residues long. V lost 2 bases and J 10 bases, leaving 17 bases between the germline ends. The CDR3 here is CASSYPDSLKGQYF. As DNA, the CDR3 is TGTGCCAGCAGTTACCCGGACTCCCTTAAGGGCCAGTACTTC.